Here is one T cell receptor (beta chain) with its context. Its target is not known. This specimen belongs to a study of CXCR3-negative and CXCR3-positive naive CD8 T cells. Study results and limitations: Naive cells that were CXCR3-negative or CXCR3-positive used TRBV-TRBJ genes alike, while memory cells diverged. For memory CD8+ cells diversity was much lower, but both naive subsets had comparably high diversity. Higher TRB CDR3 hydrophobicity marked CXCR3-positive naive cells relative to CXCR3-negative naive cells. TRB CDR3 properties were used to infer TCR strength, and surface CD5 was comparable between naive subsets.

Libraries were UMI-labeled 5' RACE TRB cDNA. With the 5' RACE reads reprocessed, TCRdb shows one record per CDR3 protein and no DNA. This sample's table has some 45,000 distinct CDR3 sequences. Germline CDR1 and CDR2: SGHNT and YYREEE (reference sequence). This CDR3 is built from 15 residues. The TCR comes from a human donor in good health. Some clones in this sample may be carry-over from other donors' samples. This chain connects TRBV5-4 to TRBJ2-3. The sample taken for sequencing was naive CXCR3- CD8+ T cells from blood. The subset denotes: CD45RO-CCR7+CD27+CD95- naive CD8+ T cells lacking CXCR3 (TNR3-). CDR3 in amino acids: CASSLEVSSTDTQYF.